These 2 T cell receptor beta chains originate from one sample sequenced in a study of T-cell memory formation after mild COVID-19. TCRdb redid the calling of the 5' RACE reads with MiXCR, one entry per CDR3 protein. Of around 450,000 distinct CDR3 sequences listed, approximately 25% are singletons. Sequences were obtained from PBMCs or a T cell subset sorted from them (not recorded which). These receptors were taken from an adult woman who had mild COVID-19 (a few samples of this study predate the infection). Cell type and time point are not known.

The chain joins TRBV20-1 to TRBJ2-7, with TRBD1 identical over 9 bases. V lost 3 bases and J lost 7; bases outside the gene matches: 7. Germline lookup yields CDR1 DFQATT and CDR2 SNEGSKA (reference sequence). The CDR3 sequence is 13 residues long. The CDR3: CSASTGTGLEQYF. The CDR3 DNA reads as TGCAGTGCTAGTACCGGGACAGGGTTGGAGCAGTACTTC.

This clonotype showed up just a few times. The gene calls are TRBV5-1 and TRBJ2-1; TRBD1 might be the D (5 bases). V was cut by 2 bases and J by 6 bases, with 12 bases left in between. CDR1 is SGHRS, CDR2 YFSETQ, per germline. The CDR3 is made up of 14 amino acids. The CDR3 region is CASSFSGNLNEQFF. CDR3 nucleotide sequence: TGCGCCAGCAGCTTCTCAGGGAACCTCAATGAGCAGTTCTTC. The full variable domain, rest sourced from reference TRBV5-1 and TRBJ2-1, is KAGVTQTPRYLIKTRGQQVTLSCSPISGHRSVSWYQQTPGQGLQFLFEYFSETQRNKGNFPGRFSGRQFSNSRSEMNVSTLELGDSALYLCASSFSGNLNEQFFGPGTRLTVL.